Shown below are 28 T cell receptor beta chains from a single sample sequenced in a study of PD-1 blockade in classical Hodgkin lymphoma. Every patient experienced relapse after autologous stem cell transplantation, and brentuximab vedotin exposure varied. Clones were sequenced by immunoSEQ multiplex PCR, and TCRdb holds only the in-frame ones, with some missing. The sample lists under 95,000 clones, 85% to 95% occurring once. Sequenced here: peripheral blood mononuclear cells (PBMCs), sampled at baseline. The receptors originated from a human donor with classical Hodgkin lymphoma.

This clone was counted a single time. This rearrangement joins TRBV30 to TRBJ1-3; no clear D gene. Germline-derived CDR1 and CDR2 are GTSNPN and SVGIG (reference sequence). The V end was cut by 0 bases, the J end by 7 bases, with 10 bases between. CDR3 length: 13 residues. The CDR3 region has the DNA TGTGCCTGGAGTGTACTTGATGGTAACACCATATATTTT. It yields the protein CAWSVLDGNTIYF.

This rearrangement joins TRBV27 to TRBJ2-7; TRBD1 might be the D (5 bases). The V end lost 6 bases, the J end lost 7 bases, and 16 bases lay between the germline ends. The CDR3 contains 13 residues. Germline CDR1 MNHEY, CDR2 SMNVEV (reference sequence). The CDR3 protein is CASSAQGVREQYF. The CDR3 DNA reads TGTGCCAGCAGCGCCCAGGGTGTACGGGAGCAGTACTTC.

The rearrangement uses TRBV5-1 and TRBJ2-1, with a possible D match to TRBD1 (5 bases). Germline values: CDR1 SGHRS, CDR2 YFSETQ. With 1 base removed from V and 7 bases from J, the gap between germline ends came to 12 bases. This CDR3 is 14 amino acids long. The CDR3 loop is CASSLSRQPNEQFF. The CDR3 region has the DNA TGCGCCAGCAGCTTGTCCCGACAGCCTAATGAGCAGTTCTTC.

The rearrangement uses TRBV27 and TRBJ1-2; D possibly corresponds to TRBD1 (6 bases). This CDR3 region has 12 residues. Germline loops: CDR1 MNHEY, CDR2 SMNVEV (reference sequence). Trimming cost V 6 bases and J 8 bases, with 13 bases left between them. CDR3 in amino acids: CASRYRDGGYTF. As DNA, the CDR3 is TGTGCCAGCAGATACAGGGATGGCGGCTACACCTTC.

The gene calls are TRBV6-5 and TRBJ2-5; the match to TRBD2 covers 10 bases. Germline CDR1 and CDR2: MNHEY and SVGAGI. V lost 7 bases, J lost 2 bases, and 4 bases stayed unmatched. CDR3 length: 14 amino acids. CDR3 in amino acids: CASKASGGQETQYF. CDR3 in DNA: TGTGCCAGCAAAGCTAGCGGGGGTCAAGAGACCCAGTACTTC.

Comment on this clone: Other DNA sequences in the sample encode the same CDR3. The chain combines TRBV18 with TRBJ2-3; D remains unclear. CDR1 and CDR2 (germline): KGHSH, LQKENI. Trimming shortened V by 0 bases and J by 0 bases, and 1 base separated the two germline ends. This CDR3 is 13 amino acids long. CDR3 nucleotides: TGTGCCAGCTCACCACCAAGCACAGATACGCAGTATTTT. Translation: CASSPPSTDTQYF.

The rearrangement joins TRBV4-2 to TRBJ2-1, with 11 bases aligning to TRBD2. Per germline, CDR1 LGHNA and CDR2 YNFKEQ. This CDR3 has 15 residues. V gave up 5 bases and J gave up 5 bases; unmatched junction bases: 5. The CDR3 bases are TGTGCCAGCAGCACCCGACTAGCGGGAAACAATGAGCAGTTCTTC. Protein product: CASSTRLAGNNEQFF.

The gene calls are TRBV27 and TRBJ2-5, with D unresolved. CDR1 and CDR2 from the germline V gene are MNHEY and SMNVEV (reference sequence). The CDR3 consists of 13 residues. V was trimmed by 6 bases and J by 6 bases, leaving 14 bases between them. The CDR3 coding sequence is TGTGCCAGCAGCCGTCCTGAATTCAAGACCCAGTACTTC. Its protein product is CASSRPEFKTQYF.

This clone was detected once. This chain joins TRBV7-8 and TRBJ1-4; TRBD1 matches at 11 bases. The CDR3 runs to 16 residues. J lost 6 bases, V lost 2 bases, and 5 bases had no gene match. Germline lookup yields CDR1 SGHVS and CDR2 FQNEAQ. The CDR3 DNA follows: TGTGCCAGCAGCTTACTGGACAGGGGGCGGGATGAAAAACTGTTTTTT. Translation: CASSLLDRGRDEKLFF.

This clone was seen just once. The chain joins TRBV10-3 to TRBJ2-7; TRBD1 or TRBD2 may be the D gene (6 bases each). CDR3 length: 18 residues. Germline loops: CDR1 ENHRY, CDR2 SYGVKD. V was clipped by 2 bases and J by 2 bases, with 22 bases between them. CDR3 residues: CAISETTVRGGPTYEQYF. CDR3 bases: TGTGCCATCAGTGAGACTACCGTGAGAGGGGGGCCCACCTACGAGCAGTACTTC.

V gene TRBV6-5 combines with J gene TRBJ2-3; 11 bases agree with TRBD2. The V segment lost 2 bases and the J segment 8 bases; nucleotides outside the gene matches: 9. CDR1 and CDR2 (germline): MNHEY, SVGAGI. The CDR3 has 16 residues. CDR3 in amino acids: CASSYTIAGGLSTQYF. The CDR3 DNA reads TGTGCCAGCAGTTACACTATAGCGGGGGGGCTTAGTACGCAGTATTTT.

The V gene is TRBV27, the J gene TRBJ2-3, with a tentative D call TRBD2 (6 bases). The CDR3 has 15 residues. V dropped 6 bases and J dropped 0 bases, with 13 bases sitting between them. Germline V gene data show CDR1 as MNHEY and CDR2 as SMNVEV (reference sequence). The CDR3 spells CASRILGTSTDTQYF. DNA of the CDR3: TGTGCCAGCAGGATACTTGGGACTAGCACAGATACGCAGTATTTT.

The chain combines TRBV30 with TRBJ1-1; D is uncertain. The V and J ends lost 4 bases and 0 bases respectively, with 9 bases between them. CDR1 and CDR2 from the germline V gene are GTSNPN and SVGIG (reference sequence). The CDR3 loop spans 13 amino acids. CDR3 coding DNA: TGTGCCTGGAACCCGGAGATGAACACTGAAGCTTTCTTT. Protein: CAWNPEMNTEAFF.

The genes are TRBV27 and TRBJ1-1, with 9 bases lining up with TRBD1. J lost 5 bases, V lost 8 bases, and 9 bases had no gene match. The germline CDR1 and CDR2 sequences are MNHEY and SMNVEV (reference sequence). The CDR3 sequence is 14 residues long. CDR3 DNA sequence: TGTGCCAGCGGGACAGGGTGGAGTGGGACTGAAGCTTTCTTT. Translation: CASGTGWSGTEAFF.

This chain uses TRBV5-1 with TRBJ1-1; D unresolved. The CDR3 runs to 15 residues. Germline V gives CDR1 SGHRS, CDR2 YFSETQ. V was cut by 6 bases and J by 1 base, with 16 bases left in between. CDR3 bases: TGCGCCAGCATCCCAACCCCGGGCTCGAACACTGAAGCTTTCTTT. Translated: CASIPTPGSNTEAFF.

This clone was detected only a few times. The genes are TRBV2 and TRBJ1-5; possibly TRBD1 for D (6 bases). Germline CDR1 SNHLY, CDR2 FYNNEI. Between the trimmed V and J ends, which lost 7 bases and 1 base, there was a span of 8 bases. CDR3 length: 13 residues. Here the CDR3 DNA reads TGTGCCAGCACAACAGGGAGCAATCAGCCCCAGCATTTT. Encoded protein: CASTTGSNQPQHF.

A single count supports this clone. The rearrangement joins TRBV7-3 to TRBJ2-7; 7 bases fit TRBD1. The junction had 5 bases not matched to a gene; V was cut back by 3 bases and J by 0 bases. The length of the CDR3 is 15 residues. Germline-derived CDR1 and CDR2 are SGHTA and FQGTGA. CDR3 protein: CASSFGRDSSYEQYF. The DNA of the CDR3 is TGTGCCAGCAGCTTCGGCAGGGACAGCTCCTACGAGCAGTACTTC.

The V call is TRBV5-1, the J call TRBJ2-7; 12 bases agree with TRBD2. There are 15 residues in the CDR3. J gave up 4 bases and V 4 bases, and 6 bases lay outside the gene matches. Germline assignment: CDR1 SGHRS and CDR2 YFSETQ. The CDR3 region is CASSIGLAGTYEQYF. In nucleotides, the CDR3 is TGCGCCAGCAGCATTGGACTAGCGGGGACATACGAGCAGTACTTC.

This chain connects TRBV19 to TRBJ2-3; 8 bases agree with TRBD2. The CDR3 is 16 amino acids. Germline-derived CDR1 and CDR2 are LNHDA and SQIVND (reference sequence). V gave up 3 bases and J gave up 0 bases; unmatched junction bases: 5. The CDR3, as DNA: TGTGCCAGTAGTATTGGGCGGGGGGCTAGCACAGATACGCAGTATTTT. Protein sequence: CASSIGRGASTDTQYF.

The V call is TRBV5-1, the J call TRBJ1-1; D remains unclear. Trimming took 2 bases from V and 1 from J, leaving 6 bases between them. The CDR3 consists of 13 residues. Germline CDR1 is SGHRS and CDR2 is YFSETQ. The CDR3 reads CASSFGGNTEAFF. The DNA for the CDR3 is TGCGCCAGCAGCTTCGGAGGGAACACTGAAGCTTTCTTT.

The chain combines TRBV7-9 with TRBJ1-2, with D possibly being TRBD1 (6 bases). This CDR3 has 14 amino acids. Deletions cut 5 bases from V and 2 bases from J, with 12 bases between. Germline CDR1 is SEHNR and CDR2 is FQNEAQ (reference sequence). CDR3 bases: TGTGCCAGCAGCCAGACTCAGGGGAACTATGGCTACACCTTC. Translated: CASSQTQGNYGYTF.

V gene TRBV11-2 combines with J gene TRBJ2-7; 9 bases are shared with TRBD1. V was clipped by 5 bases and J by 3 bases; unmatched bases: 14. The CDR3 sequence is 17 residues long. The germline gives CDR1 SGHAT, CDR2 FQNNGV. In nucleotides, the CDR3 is TGTGCCAGCAGCCCCTGGTGGGTGGGACAGGGAGTCTACGAGCAGTACTTC. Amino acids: CASSPWWVGQGVYEQYF.

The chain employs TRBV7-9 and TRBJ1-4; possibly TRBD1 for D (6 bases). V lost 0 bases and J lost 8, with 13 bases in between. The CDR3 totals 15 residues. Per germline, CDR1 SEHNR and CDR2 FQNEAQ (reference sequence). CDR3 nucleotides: TGTGCCAGCAGCTTAGCGCAGGGGTTCTCCGAAAAACTGTTTTTT. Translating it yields CASSLAQGFSEKLFF.

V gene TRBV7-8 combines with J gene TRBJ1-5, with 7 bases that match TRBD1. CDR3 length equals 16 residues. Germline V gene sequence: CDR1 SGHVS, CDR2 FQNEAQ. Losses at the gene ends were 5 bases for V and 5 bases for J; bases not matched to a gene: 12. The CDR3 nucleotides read TGTGCCAGCAGCGAGAGAAGGACAGGCCTTCATCAGCCCCAGCATTTT. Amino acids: CASSERRTGLHQPQHF.

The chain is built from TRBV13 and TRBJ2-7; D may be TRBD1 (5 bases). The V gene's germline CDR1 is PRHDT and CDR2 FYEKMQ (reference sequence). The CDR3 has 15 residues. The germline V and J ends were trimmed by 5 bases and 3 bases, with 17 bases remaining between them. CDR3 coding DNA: TGTGCCAGCAGCCCCCACCAGGGTCTCTTCTACGAGCAGTACTTC. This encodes CASSPHQGLFYEQYF. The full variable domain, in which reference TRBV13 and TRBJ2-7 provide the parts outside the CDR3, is AAGVIQSPRHLIKEKRETATLKCYPIPRHDTVYWYQQGPGQDPQFLISFYEKMQSDKGSIPDRFSAQQFSDYHSELNMSSLELGDSALYFCASSPHQGLFYEQYFGPGTRLTVT.

In DNA, the CDR3 is TGCGCCAGCAGCCAAGGGTTCTCCTACGAGCAGTACTTC. Translated: CASSQGFSYEQYF. The chain couples TRBV4-3 to TRBJ2-7; D call uncertain. The germline V gene encodes CDR1 LGHNA and CDR2 YSLEER. V lost 1 base and J lost 0, with 4 bases in between. There are 13 residues in the CDR3.

DNA for the CDR3: TGTGCCAGCAGTTTACACCCGGGACAGGGGTACCAAGAGACCCAGTACTTC. The encoded protein is CASSLHPGQGYQETQYF. The rearrangement joins TRBV27 to TRBJ2-5; 10 nucleotides agree with TRBD1. CDR1 is MNHEY, CDR2 SMNVEV, per germline (reference sequence). J was trimmed by 0 bases and V by 2 bases; bases with no gene match: 6. The length of the CDR3 is 17 residues.

CDR3 in amino acids: CASSLRGANGYTF. The CDR3 nucleotides are TGTGCCAGCAGCCTTCGAGGAGCCAATGGCTACACCTTC. The chain links TRBV13 to TRBJ1-2; no clear D. V dropped 5 bases and J dropped 6 bases, with 13 bases sitting between them. The germline V gene encodes CDR1 PRHDT and CDR2 FYEKMQ (reference sequence). This CDR3 is built from 13 residues.